The following is a T cell receptor (beta chain) sequence with its context. What it binds is unknown. This sample is part of a study of T cell responses to AZD1222 COVID-19 vaccine. Findings and limits, study-wide: A mostly white British donor set with more females was recruited, and clonal diversity was possibly underestimated.

The CDR3 length is 17 residues. V shed 7 bases and J shed 1 base, with 23 bases lying between them. Germline CDR1 SGHKS, CDR2 YYEKEE (reference sequence). Data came from immunoSEQ multiplex PCR; TCRdb stores just in-frame clones and leaves some out. The table has some 130,000 clones, around nine tenths seen once. V and J are TRBV5-5 and TRBJ1-1; D is unresolved. The TCR was taken from an adult in good health. This sample comprised peripheral blood, obtained on day 0 of AZD1222 vaccination. The CDR3 region has the DNA TGTGCCAGCCAAACCTCTCGGGAGACTGTCCCGAACACTGAAGCTTTCTTT. Its translation is CASQTSRETVPNTEAFF.